This T cell receptor (beta chain) originates from a study of identical twins. Trimming shortened V by 1 base and J by 4 bases, and 18 bases separated the two germline ends. Germline CDR1 reads SGHDT; CDR2 reads YYEEEE. This CDR3 contains 16 residues. TCRdb re-derived calls from the 5' RACE reads in MiXCR, one entry per CDR3 protein. The sample has 300,000 or so distinct CDR3 sequences; 7.5% to 9.5% are singletons. Separately, the same data were catalogued under a study of yellow fever vaccine responses in identical twins.

The clonotype was recovered from a woman in her late teens or twenties in good health. The sequenced sample consisted of CD8+ T cells sorted from blood. V usage is TRBV5-6 and J usage is TRBJ2-7; perhaps TRBD1 as D (6 bases). CDR3 bases: TGTGCCAGCAGCTTGTCTTTGGCAGGGGCCCTGTACGAGCAGTACTTC. This codes for CASSLSLAGALYEQYF.